This note documents a single T cell receptor beta chain sequence. The CDR3 sequence is 16 residues long. From germline, CDR1 is MNHEY and CDR2 SVGAGI. Trimming stripped 2 bases from V and 7 bases from J, with 15 bases between. These data come from a study of cytomegalovirus exposure and HLA in healthy donors. In the study overall: Of 398 genotyped donors, 70% to 85% clustered with self-reported Caucasian donors.

The PCR had 60 Vbeta and 13 Jbeta primers. Assay: immunoSEQ multiplex PCR; the TCRdb copy retains only in-frame clones and omits some. The sample records roughly 100,000 clones, about 80% being singletons. The rearrangement joins TRBV6-5 to TRBJ1-6, with D hard to call. The TCR sequence derives from a male donor in good health and CMV-seropositive. Sequences were obtained from PBMCs. The chain's CDR3 is CASSYRGQARNSPLHF. The DNA for the CDR3 is TGTGCCAGCAGTTACCGGGGTCAGGCGAGGAATTCACCCCTCCACTTT.